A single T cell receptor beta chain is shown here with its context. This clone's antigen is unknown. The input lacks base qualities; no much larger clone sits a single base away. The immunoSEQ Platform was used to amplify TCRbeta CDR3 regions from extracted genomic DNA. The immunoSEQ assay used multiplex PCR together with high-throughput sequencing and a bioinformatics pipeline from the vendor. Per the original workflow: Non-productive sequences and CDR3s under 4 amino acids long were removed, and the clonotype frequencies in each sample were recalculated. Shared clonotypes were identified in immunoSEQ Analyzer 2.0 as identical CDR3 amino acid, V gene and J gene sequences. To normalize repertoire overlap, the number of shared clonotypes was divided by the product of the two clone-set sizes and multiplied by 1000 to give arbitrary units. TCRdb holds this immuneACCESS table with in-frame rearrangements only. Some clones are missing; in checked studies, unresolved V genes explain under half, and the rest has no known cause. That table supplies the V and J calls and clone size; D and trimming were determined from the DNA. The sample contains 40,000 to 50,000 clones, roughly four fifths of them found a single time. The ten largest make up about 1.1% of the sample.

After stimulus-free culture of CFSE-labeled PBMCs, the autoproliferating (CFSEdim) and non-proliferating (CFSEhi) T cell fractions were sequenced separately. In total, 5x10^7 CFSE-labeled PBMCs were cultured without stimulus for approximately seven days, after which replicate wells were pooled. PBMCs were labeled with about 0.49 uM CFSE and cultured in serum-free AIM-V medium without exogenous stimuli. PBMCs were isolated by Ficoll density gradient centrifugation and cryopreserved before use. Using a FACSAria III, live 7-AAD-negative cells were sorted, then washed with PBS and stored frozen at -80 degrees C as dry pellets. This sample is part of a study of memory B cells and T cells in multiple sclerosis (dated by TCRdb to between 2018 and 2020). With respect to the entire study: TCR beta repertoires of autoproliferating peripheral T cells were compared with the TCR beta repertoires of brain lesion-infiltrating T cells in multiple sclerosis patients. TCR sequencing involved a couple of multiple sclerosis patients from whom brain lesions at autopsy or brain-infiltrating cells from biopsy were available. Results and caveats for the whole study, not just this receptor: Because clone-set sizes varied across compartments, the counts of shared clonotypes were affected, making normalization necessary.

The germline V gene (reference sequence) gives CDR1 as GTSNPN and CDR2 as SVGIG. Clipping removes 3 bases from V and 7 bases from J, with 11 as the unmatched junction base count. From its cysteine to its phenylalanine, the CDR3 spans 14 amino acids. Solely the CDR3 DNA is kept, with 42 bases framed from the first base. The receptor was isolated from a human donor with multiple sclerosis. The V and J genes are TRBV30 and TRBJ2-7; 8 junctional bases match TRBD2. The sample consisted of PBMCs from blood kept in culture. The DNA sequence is TGTGCCTGGAGCAAAGGACTAGCCACTAAAGAGCAGTACTTC. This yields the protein CAWSKGLATKEQYF.